These T cell receptor beta chains were read from a single sample in a study of T cells in Graves' hyperthyroidism and ophthalmopathy. From the multiplex PCR reads, TCRdb called clonotypes with MiXCR, one entry per CDR3 protein. The table lists more than 300,000 distinct CDR3 sequences, 14% of them singletons. Sequenced input: blood. The receptors were gathered from a woman aged 60-70 years with Graves' hyperthyroidism. Each CDR3 is given with its conserved first and last residue. Each record gives: J gene, clone size, D gene, V gene, CDR3 protein, CDR3 DNA. The D gene is left open where the match is weak. The size of a clone is reported for some rows only, either as once, few or many, or as a class for expanded clones.

j_gene: TRBJ1-2; abundance: many; d_gene: NA; v_gene: TRBV30; CDR3aa: CAWNFQGTGYTF; CDR3nt: TGTGCCTGGAATTTTCAGGGGACTGGCTACACCTTC
j_gene: TRBJ2-2; abundance: NA; d_gene: NA; v_gene: TRBV11-3; CDR3aa: CASSLVNVGTAGELFF; CDR3nt: TGTGCCAGCAGCTTAGTTAACGTCGGGACGGCCGGGGAGCTGTTTTTT
j_gene: TRBJ1-2; abundance: many; d_gene: NA; v_gene: TRBV20-1; CDR3aa: CSASFARGDGYTF; CDR3nt: TGCAGTGCTAGTTTCGCCAGAGGGGACGGCTACACCTTC
j_gene: TRBJ1-2; abundance: many; d_gene: TRBD1; v_gene: TRBV18; CDR3aa: CASSPSTGVLDGYTF; CDR3nt: TGTGCCAGCTCACCATCGACAGGGGTATTAGATGGCTACACCTTC
j_gene: TRBJ2-4; abundance: many; d_gene: TRBD2; v_gene: TRBV19; CDR3aa: CASSTVRTSGRARNIQYF; CDR3nt: TGTGCCAGTAGTACCGTCCGGACTAGCGGGAGGGCACGTAACATTCAGTACTTC
j_gene: TRBJ2-1; abundance: many; d_gene: NA; v_gene: TRBV9; CDR3aa: CASSVGVRGVEQFF; CDR3nt: TGTGCCAGCAGCGTAGGAGTGAGGGGCGTTGAGCAGTTCTTC
j_gene: TRBJ2-7; abundance: few; d_gene: NA; v_gene: TRBV19; CDR3aa: CASSITGSYEQYF; CDR3nt: TGTGCCAGTAGTATTACAGGGTCCTACGAGCAGTACTTC
j_gene: TRBJ2-7; abundance: few; d_gene: TRBD1; v_gene: TRBV25-1; CDR3aa: CASSPTGTGTYEQYF; CDR3nt: TGTGCCAGCAGTCCCACCGGGACAGGGACCTACGAGCAGTACTTC
j_gene: TRBJ2-7; abundance: NA; d_gene: TRBD2; v_gene: TRBV4-1; CDR3aa: CASSQEGGTTNYEQYF; CDR3nt: TGCGCCAGCAGCCAAGAGGGCGGGACTACCAACTACGAGCAGTACTTC
j_gene: TRBJ1-2; abundance: many; d_gene: TRBD1; v_gene: TRBV13; CDR3aa: CASSKDRVLGGYTF; CDR3nt: TGTGCCAGCAGCAAGGACAGGGTACTCGGGGGCTACACCTTC
j_gene: TRBJ2-7; abundance: NA; d_gene: NA; v_gene: TRBV11-2; CDR3aa: CASSQMTSGEQYF; CDR3nt: TGCGCCAGCAGCCAGATGACAAGCGGGGAGCAGTACTTC
j_gene: TRBJ2-7; abundance: many; d_gene: NA; v_gene: TRBV6-1; CDR3aa: CASSSGRRPYEQYF; CDR3nt: TGTGCCAGCAGTTCCGGAAGGAGACCCTACGAGCAGTACTTC
j_gene: TRBJ2-7; abundance: NA; d_gene: TRBD2; v_gene: TRBV20-1; CDR3aa: CSAIRTSAGEQYF; CDR3nt: TGCAGTGCTATTCGGACTAGCGCCGGCGAGCAGTACTTC
j_gene: TRBJ2-7; abundance: many; d_gene: TRBD2; v_gene: TRBV6-1; CDR3aa: CASSSPTSGRNEQYF; CDR3nt: TGTGCCAGCAGTTCCCCGACTAGCGGGAGAAACGAGCAGTACTTC
j_gene: TRBJ1-1; abundance: many; d_gene: TRBD1; v_gene: TRBV2; CDR3aa: CASSEYTGAEAFF; CDR3nt: TGTGCCAGCAGTGAATATACAGGGGCTGAAGCTTTCTTT
j_gene: TRBJ1-1; abundance: many; d_gene: NA; v_gene: TRBV6-6; CDR3aa: CASSYNGGFREAFF; CDR3nt: TGTGCCAGCAGTTACAACGGGGGCTTCCGTGAAGCTTTCTTT
j_gene: TRBJ2-1; abundance: NA; d_gene: NA; v_gene: TRBV9; CDR3aa: CASSVGASALYNEQFF; CDR3nt: TGTGCCAGCAGCGTAGGAGCTAGCGCGCTTTACAATGAGCAGTTCTTC
j_gene: TRBJ1-1; abundance: many; d_gene: TRBD1; v_gene: TRBV28; CDR3aa: CASDRGATSEAFF; CDR3nt: TGTGCCAGCGACAGGGGGGCAACCAGTGAAGCTTTCTTT
j_gene: TRBJ2-1; abundance: once; d_gene: TRBD2; v_gene: TRBV6-2/TRBV6-3; CDR3aa: CASTSGLAGSNEQFF; CDR3nt: TGTGCCAGCACCTCGGGACTAGCGGGATCAAATGAGCAGTTCTTC
j_gene: TRBJ2-5; abundance: many; d_gene: NA; v_gene: TRBV7-2; CDR3aa: CASSSWPGLSSETQYF; CDR3nt: TGTGCCAGCAGCTCTTGGCCGGGACTCTCTTCAGAGACCCAGTACTTC
j_gene: TRBJ2-7; abundance: many; d_gene: TRBD2; v_gene: TRBV5-8; CDR3aa: CASSLVLAEVGQYF; CDR3nt: TGTGCCAGCAGCTTGGTTCTAGCGGAGGTAGGGCAGTACTTC
j_gene: TRBJ1-2; abundance: many; d_gene: NA; v_gene: TRBV2; CDR3aa: CASSLQATGGYGYTF; CDR3nt: TGTGCCAGCAGCCTCCAGGCGACAGGCGGCTATGGCTACACCTTC
j_gene: TRBJ1-1; abundance: few; d_gene: TRBD1; v_gene: TRBV19; CDR3aa: CASTDRATEAFF; CDR3nt: TGTGCCAGTACAGACAGGGCGACTGAAGCTTTCTTT
j_gene: TRBJ1-2; abundance: many; d_gene: TRBD1; v_gene: TRBV18; CDR3aa: CASSDDRGVGYTF; CDR3nt: TGTGCCAGCTCGGACGACAGGGGGGTTGGCTACACCTTC
j_gene: TRBJ2-7; abundance: many; d_gene: TRBD2; v_gene: TRBV27; CDR3aa: CASSLSLAGATYEQYF; CDR3nt: TGTGCCAGCAGCCTTTCACTAGCGGGAGCGACCTACGAGCAGTACTTC
j_gene: TRBJ2-7; abundance: many; d_gene: NA; v_gene: TRBV20-1; CDR3aa: CSAIKRDYEQYF; CDR3nt: TGCAGTGCTATTAAAAGGGACTACGAGCAGTACTTC
j_gene: TRBJ1-2; abundance: NA; d_gene: NA; v_gene: TRBV18; CDR3aa: CASSNNGGSNYGYTF; CDR3nt: TGTGCCAGCTCTAACAATGGGGGGAGCAACTATGGCTACACCTTC
j_gene: TRBJ2-6; abundance: few; d_gene: TRBD1; v_gene: TRBV11-1; CDR3aa: CASSSWDRSSGANVLTF; CDR3nt: TGTGCCAGCAGCTCCTGGGACAGAAGCTCTGGGGCCAACGTCCTGACTTTC
j_gene: TRBJ1-4; abundance: few; d_gene: NA; v_gene: TRBV30; CDR3aa: CAWSLGRAEKLFF; CDR3nt: TGTGCCTGGAGTTTAGGACGGGCAGAAAAACTGTTTTTT
j_gene: TRBJ1-1; abundance: many; d_gene: TRBD1; v_gene: TRBV10-3; CDR3aa: CAIRGTGTEAFF; CDR3nt: TGTGCCATCAGGGGGACAGGGACTGAAGCTTTCTTT
j_gene: TRBJ2-3; abundance: many; d_gene: TRBD2; v_gene: TRBV27; CDR3aa: CASSHRLAGGTDTQYF; CDR3nt: TGTGCCAGCAGTCACCGACTAGCGGGAGGGACAGATACGCAGTATTTT
j_gene: TRBJ2-1; abundance: few; d_gene: TRBD2; v_gene: TRBV20-1; CDR3aa: CSASDPASASGSTEQFF; CDR3nt: TGCAGTGCCTCAGACCCCGCCTCGGCTAGCGGGAGCACTGAGCAGTTCTTC